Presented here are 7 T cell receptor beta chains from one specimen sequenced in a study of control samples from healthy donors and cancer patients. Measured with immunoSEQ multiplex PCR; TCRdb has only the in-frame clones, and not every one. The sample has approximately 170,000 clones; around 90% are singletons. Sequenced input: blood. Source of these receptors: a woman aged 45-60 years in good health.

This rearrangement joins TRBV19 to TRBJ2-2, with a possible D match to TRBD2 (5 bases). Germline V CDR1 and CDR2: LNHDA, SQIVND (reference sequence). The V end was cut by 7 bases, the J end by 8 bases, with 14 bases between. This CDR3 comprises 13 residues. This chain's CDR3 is CASKSDPGGELFF. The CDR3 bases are TGTGCCAGTAAATCGGATCCGGGGGGGGAGCTGTTTTTT.

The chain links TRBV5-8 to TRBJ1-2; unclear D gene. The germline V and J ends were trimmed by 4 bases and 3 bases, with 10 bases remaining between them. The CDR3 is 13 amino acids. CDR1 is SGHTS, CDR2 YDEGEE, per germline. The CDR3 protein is CASSPEGYYGYTF. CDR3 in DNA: TGTGCCAGCAGCCCCGAGGGCTACTATGGCTACACCTTC.

The CDR3 nucleotides read TGCAGCGTCCTGGTGGGGGCCGCGGGCCAAGAAGCTTTCTTT. This encodes CSVLVGAAGQEAFF. The J gene is TRBJ1-1, the V gene TRBV29-1; D may be TRBD1 (6 bases). Trimming took off 6 bases at V and 8 bases at J, with 22 bases between the two ends. The CDR3 is 14 residues long. CDR1 and CDR2 (germline): SQVTM, ANQGSEA.

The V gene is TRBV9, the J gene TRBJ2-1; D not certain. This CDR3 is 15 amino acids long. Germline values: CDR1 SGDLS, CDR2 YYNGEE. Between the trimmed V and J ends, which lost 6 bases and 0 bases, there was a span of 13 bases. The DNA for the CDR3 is TGTGCCAGCACCCGCAGCTACTCCTCCTACAATGAGCAGTTCTTC. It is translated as CASTRSYSSYNEQFF.

CDR3 amino acids: CSVGREGNTIYF. The CDR3, as DNA: TGCAGCGTTGGAAGGGAGGGAAACACCATATATTTT. The J gene is TRBJ1-3, the V gene TRBV29-1, with D unresolved. CDR1 is SQVTM and CDR2 is ANQGSEA in the germline V gene. This CDR3 contains 12 residues. Trimming cost V 4 bases and J 4 bases, with 8 bases left between them.

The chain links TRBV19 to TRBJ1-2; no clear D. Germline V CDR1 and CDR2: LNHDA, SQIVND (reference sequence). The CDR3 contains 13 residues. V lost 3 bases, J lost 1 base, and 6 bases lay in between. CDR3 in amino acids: CASSISGNYGYTF. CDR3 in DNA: TGTGCCAGTAGTATCTCCGGTAACTATGGCTACACCTTC.

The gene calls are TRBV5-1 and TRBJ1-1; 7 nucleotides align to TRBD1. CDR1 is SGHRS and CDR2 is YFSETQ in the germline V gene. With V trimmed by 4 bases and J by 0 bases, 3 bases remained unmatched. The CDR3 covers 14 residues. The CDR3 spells CASSAGQMNTEAFF. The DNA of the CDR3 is TGCGCCAGCAGCGCGGGACAGATGAACACTGAAGCTTTCTTT. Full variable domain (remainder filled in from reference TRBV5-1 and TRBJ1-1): KAGVTQTPRYLIKTRGQQVTLSCSPISGHRSVSWYQQTPGQGLQFLFEYFSETQRNKGNFPGRFSGRQFSNSRSEMNVSTLELGDSALYLCASSAGQMNTEAFFGQGTRLTVV.